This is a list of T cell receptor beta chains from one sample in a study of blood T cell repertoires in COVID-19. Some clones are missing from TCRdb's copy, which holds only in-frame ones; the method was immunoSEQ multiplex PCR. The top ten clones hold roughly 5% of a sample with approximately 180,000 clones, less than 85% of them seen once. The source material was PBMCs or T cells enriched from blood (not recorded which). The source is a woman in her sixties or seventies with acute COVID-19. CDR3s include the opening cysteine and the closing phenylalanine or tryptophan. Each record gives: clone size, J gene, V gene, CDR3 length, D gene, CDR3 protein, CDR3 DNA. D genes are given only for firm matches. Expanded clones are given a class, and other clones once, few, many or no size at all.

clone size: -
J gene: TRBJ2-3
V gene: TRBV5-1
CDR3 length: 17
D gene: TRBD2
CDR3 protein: CASSFDPGRVRSDTQYF
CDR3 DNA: TGCGCCAGCAGCTTCGACCCGGGGAGGGTCAGATCAGATACGCAGTATTTT

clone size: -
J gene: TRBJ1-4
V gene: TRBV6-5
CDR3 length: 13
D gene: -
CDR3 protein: CASSYDSDEKLFF
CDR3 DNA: TGTGCCAGCAGTTACGACTCGGATGAAAAACTGTTTTTT

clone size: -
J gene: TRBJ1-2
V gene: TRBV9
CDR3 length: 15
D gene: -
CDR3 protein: CASSAPQGTTYGYTF
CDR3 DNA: TGTGCCAGCAGCGCGCCGCAGGGGACCACCTATGGCTACACCTTC

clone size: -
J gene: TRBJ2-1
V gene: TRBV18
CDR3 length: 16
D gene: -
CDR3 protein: CASSPRARGLYNEQFF
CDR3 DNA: TGTGCCAGCTCACCACGGGCGCGGGGGCTCTACAATGAGCAGTTCTTC

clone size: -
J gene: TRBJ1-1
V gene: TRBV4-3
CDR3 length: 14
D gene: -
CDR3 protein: CASSQDIRNTEAFF
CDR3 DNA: TGCGCCAGCAGCCAAGATATCAGGAACACTGAAGCTTTCTTT

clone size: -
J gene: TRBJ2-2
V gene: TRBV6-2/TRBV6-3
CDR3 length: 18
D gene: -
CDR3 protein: CASSLDLPTRENTGELFF
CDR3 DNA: TGTGCCAGCAGCTTGGATCTACCGACGAGGGAGAACACCGGGGAGCTGTTTTTT

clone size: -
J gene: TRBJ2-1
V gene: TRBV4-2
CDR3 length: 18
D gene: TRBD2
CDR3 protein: CASSQDPRGLAGGGEQFF
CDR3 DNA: TGTGCCAGCAGCCAAGACCCGAGAGGGCTTGCGGGGGGCGGGGAGCAGTTCTTC

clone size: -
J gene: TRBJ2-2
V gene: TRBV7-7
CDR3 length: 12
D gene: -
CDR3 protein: CALRMNTGELFF
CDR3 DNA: TGTGCCCTCCGTATGAACACCGGGGAGCTGTTTTTT

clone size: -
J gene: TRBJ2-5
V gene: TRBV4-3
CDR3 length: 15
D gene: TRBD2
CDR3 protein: CASSQGNLAAETQYF
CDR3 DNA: TGCGCCAGCAGCCAAGGAAACCTAGCGGCAGAGACCCAGTACTTC

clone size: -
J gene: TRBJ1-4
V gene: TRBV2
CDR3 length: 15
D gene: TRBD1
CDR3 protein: CASSNTGGVSEKLFF
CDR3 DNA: TGTGCCAGCTCAAATACAGGGGGTGTTAGTGAAAAACTGTTTTTT

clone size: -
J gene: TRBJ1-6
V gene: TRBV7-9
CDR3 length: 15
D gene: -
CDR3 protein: CASSLGAGQNSPLHF
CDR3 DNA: TGTGCCAGCAGCTTAGGGGCAGGGCAAAATTCACCCCTCCACTTT

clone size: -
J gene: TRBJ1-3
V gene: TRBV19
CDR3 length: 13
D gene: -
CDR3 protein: CASLARGGNTIYF
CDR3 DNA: TGTGCCAGTTTGGCTAGGGGGGGAAACACCATATATTTT

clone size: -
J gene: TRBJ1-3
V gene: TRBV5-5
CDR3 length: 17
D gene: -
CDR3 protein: CASSHYGQINSGNTIYF
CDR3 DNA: TGTGCCAGCAGCCATTATGGACAGATCAACTCTGGAAACACCATATATTTT

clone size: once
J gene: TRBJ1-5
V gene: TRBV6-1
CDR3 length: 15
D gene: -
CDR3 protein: CASSEGVGRSAPQHF
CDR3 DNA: TGTGCCAGCAGTGAGGGAGTAGGCAGGTCAGCGCCCCAGCATTTT

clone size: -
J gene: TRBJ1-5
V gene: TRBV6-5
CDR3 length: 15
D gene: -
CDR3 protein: CASSYSGRGNQPQHF
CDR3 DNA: TGTGCCAGCAGTTACTCGGGCAGGGGCAATCAGCCCCAGCATTTT

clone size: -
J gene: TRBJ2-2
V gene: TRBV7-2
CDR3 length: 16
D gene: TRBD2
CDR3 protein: CASSLRASGSGGELFF
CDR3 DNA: TGTGCCAGCAGCCTACGGGCTAGCGGGAGTGGCGGGGAGCTGTTTTTT

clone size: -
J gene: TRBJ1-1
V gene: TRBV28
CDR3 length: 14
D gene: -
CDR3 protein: CASAPWGGYAEAFF
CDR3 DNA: TGTGCCAGCGCGCCTTGGGGGGGATACGCTGAAGCTTTCTTT

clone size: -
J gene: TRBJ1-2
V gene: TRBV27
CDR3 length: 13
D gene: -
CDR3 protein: CASSLTGTPHYTF
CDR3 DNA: TGTGCCAGCAGTTTAACGGGGACTCCCCACTACACCTTC

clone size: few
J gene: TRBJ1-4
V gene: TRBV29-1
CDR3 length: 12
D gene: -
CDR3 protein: CSVEGGAEKLFF
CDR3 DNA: TGCAGCGTTGAAGGGGGCGCGGAAAAACTGTTTTTT

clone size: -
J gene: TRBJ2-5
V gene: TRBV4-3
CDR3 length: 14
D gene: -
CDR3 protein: CASSRAGAGETQYF
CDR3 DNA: TGCGCCAGCAGTCGCGCCGGGGCGGGGGAGACCCAGTACTTC

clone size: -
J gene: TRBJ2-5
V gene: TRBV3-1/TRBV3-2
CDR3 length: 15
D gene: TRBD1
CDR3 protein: CASSPDRVRQETQYF
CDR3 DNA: TGTGCCAGCAGCCCTGACAGGGTCCGGCAAGAGACCCAGTACTTC

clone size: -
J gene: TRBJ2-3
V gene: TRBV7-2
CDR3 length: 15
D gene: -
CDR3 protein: CASSLEGGAFDTQYF
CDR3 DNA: TGTGCCAGCAGCTTAGAGGGGGGGGCCTTTGATACGCAGTATTTT

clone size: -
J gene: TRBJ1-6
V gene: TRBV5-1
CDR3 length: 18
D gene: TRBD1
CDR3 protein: CASSLAGTASSYNSPLHF
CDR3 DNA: TGCGCCAGCAGCTTGGCCGGGACAGCCAGCTCCTATAATTCACCCCTCCACTTT

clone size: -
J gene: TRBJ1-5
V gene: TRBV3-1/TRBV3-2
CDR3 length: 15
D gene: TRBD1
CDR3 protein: CASSQGTGGGQPQHF
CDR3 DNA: TGTGCCAGCAGCCAGGGGACAGGGGGAGGTCAGCCCCAGCATTTT

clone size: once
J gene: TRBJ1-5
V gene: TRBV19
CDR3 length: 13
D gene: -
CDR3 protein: CASSDRTNQPQHF
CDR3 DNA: TGTGCCAGTAGCGACAGGACAAATCAGCCCCAGCATTTT

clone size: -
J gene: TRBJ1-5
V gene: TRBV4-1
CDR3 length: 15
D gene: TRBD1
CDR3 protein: CASSQGQAAGQPQHF
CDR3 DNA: TGCGCCAGCAGCCAGGGACAGGCCGCCGGTCAGCCCCAGCATTTT

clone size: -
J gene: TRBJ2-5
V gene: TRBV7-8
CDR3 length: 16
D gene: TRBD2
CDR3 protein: CASSLGTGGAWETQYF
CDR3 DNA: TGTGCCAGCAGCTTAGGCACCGGGGGGGCCTGGGAGACCCAGTACTTC

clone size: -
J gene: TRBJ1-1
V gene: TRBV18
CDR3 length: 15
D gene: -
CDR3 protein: CASCQGGRMNTEAFF
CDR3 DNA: TGTGCCAGCTGCCAGGGAGGAAGAATGAACACTGAAGCTTTCTTT

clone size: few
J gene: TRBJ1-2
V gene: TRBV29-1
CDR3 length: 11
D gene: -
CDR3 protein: CSVVRGYGYTF
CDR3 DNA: TGCAGCGTTGTCAGGGGTTATGGCTACACCTTC

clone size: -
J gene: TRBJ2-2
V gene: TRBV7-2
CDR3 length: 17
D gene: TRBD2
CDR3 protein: CASSRTSGGTNTGELFF
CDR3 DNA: TGTGCCAGCAGCCGGACTAGCGGGGGGACTAACACCGGGGAGCTGTTTTTT

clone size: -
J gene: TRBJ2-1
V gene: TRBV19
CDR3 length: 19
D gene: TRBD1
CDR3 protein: CASTERGLGGTGVRNEQFF
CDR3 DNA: TGTGCCAGTACCGAGCGGGGGTTAGGGGGGACAGGGGTACGCAATGAGCAGTTCTTC

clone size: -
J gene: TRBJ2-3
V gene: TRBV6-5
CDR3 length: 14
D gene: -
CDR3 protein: CASSYGLSTDTQYF
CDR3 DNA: TGTGCCAGCAGTTATGGCCTCTCCACAGATACGCAGTATTTT

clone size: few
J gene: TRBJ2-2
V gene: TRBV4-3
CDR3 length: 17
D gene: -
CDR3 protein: CASSQDGRVFDTGELFF
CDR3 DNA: TGCGCCAGCAGCCAAGATGGCCGGGTATTTGACACCGGGGAGCTGTTTTTT

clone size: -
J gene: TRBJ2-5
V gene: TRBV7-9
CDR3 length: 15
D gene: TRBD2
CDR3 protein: CASSSREGHQETQYF
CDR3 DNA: TGTGCCAGCAGCTCTCGGGAGGGGCATCAAGAGACCCAGTACTTC

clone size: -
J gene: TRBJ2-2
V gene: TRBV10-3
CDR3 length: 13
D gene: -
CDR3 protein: CAIIPGGTGELFF
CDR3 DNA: TGTGCCATCATTCCCGGGGGCACCGGGGAGCTGTTTTTT

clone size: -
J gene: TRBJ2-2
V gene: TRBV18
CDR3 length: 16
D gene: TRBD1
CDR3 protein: CASSPAPGQGGGELFF
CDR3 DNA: TGTGCCAGCTCACCAGCCCCGGGACAGGGCGGCGGGGAGCTGTTTTTT

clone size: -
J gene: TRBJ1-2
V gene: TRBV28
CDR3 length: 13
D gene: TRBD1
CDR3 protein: CASRQTGGDGYTF
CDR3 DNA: TGTGCCAGCAGGCAGACAGGGGGCGATGGCTACACCTTC

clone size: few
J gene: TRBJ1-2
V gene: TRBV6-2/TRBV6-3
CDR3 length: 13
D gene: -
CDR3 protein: CASSERTDYGYTF
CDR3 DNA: TGTGCCAGCAGTGAGAGGACAGATTATGGCTACACCTTC

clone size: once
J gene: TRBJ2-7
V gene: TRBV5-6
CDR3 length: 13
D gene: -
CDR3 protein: CASSFGQPYEQYF
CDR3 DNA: TGTGCCAGCAGCTTTGGACAGCCCTACGAGCAGTACTTC

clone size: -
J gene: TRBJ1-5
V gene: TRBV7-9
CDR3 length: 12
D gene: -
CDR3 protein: CASSAGLQPQHF
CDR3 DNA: TGTGCCAGCAGCGCGGGACTTCAGCCCCAGCATTTT

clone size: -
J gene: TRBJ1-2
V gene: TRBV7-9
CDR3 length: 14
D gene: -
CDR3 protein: CASSLGRVAHGYTF
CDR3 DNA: TGTGCCAGCAGCTTAGGGCGGGTGGCCCATGGCTACACCTTC

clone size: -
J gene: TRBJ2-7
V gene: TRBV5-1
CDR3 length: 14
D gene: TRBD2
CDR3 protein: CASSLVLASPFRNF
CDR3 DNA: TGCGCCAGCAGCTTGGTACTAGCGTCACCCTTTCGGAACTTC

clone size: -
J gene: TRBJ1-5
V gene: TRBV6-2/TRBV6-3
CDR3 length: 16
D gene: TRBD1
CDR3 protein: CASSYRQGAGNQPQHF
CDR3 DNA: TGTGCCAGCAGTTACCGGCAGGGGGCCGGCAATCAGCCCCAGCATTTT

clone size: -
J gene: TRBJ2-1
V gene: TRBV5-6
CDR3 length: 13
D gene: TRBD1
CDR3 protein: CASSLPTGEVQFF
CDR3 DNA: TGTGCCAGCAGCCTACCCACAGGGGAAGTGCAGTTCTTC

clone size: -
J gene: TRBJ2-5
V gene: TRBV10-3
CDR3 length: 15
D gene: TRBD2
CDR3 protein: CAISASGGVGETQYF
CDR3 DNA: TGTGCCATCAGTGCGAGCGGGGGGGTAGGAGAGACCCAGTACTTC

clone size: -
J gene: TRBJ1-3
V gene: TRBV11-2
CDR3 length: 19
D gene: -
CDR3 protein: CASSLTGNLRLSSGNTIYF
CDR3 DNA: TGTGCCAGCAGCTTAACTGGTAATTTACGATTGAGCTCTGGAAACACCATATATTTT

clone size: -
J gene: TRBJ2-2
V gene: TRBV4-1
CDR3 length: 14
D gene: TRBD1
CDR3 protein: CASSRPQGLGELFF
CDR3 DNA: TGCGCCAGCAGCCGGCCACAGGGGTTGGGGGAGCTGTTTTTT

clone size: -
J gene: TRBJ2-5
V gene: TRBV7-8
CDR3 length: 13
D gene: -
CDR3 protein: CASSLARGETQYF
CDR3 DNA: TGTGCCAGCAGCTTAGCCAGGGGAGAGACCCAGTACTTC